Each of the 18 T cell receptor beta chains below was sequenced from the same sample in a study of regulatory T cells in long-lasting Graves disease. Time point defined: newly diagnosed GD, antithyroid drugs for less than 3 months. After RNA was extracted from PBMCs, the TCR library was made from it. Library construction for TCR beta used iRepertoire HTBI primers and Arm-PCR of CDR3 regions. MiXCR, run by TCRdb on the multiplex PCR reads, gives a single entry per CDR3 protein. Of roughly 420,000 distinct CDR3 sequences detected, 11% to 15% appear once; the ten largest clones hold around a sixth. These data also featured in a second study, about T cells in Graves' hyperthyroidism and ophthalmopathy.

The sample here was peripheral blood mononuclear cells (PBMCs), taken at new diagnosis, from a patient treated with antithyroid drugs. These receptors were taken from a woman aged 45 to 65 with Graves disease.

This clonotype occurred many times. The rearrangement joins TRBV5-6 to TRBJ2-1, with TRBD2 identical over 10 bases. Germline CDR1 and CDR2: SGHDT and YYEEEE. The CDR3 consists of 13 residues. The CDR3 protein is CRSASGSYNEQFF. The CDR3 bases are TGTAGATCCGCTAGCGGGAGTTACAATGAGCAGTTCTTC.

This clonotype has at least ten counts. The gene calls are TRBV3-1 and TRBJ2-2, with TRBD2 identical over 9 bases. Germline CDR1 reads LGHDT; CDR2 reads YNNKEL (reference sequence). Trimming at V came to 3 bases and at J to 5 bases, leaving 7 bases not matched to a gene. The CDR3 has 16 amino acids. CDR3 amino acids: CASSQTSGGATGELFF. The CDR3 nucleotides read TGTGCCAGCAGCCAGACTAGCGGAGGGGCGACCGGGGAGCTGTTTTTT.

This clonotype was counted only a few times. The rearrangement joins TRBV6-2 or TRBV6-3 to TRBJ1-5; a possible D gene is TRBD1 (5 bases). The ends were cut back, 5 bases at V and 1 base at J, with 15 bases in the middle. This CDR3 comprises 16 residues. CDR1 is MNHEY and CDR2 is SVGEGT in the germline V gene. The CDR3 here is CASSETWSGSNQPQHF. The CDR3 DNA is TGTGCCAGCAGTGAAACCTGGTCAGGGAGCAATCAGCCCCAGCATTTT.

The chain joins TRBV28 to TRBJ1-4; D may be TRBD1 (6 bases). Deletions cut 10 bases from V and 4 bases from J, with 19 bases between. The CDR3 consists of 15 residues. The germline V gene encodes CDR1 MDHEN and CDR2 SYDVKM. The CDR3 DNA reads as TGTGCCACCAAATGGGGGGGCGCAGGTAATGAAAAACTGTTTTTT. Translating gives CATKWGGAGNEKLFF.

This clonotype was observed many times. This chain connects TRBV6-5 to TRBJ2-1; D may be TRBD2 (6 bases). The length of the CDR3 is 14 residues. CDR1 and CDR2 from the germline V gene are MNHEY and SVGAGI. Trimming removed 2 bases at V and 8 bases at J, with 13 bases between. CDR3 bases: TGTGCCAGCAGTTACGGCGGGATAGTCGATGAGCAGTTCTTC. It encodes CASSYGGIVDEQFF.

A word on this clonotype: No conserved phenylalanine or tryptophan is present at the end of the CDR3, so a read error is the likely explanation. The DNA is omitted, as the CDR3 cannot be located on it reliably, and the CDR3 follows TCRdb's listing. V usage is TRBV11-2 and J usage is TRBJ1-1; the table assigns TRBD1, which was not confirmed against the DNA. Germline values: CDR1 SGHAT, CDR2 FQNNGV. The CDR3 is 15 residues long, counting both termini. CDR3 sequence: CASSATGGGYTEALL.

V gene TRBV29-1 combines with J gene TRBJ1-1; D perhaps matches TRBD1 (6 bases). The CDR3 is 12 amino acids. Between the trimmed V and J ends, which lost 6 bases and 0 bases, there was a span of 8 bases. Looked up from germline, CDR1 is SQVTM and CDR2 is ANQGSEA. Here the CDR3 DNA reads TGCAGCGTGACAGGTTTGAACACTGAAGCTTTCTTT. Amino acids: CSVTGLNTEAFF.

Turning to this clonotype: A far larger clone is just one base off, so this is likely a read error. The gene calls are TRBV3-1 and TRBJ2-5; a weak D match, TRBD2 (5 bases). The CDR3 runs 12 residues. Germline CDR1 LGHDT, CDR2 YNNKEL (reference sequence). The CDR3, as DNA: TGTGCCAGCGAGGGCGGCTACAATGAGCAGTCCTTC. Protein: CASEGGYNEQSF.

This clonotype has at least ten counts. The chain links TRBV10-3 to TRBJ1-2; 8 nucleotides agree with TRBD1. This CDR3 region has 13 residues. In germline, CDR1 is ENHRY, CDR2 SYGVKD. V gave up 4 bases and J gave up 2 bases; unmatched junction bases: 0. The CDR3 region is CAISGQGNYGYTF. CDR3 coding DNA: TGTGCCATCAGTGGACAGGGGAACTATGGCTACACCTTC.

The gene calls are TRBV6-9 and TRBJ1-6; possible D gene TRBD1, 6 bases. In germline, CDR1 is MNHGY, CDR2 SVAAGI. The germline V and J ends were trimmed by 3 bases and 7 bases, with 16 bases remaining between them. This CDR3 comprises 16 residues. The CDR3 DNA reads TGTGCCAGCAGTTACCCCCCAGGGACACGGAATTCACCCCTCCACTTT. This encodes CASSYPPGTRNSPLHF.

CDR3 region: CASSESLLNSPLHF. Here the CDR3 DNA reads TGCGCCAGCAGTGAGTCGTTGCTGAATTCACCCCTCCACTTT. The chain links TRBV10-1 to TRBJ1-6; no clear D gene. Trimming removed 0 bases from V and 7 bases from J, with 7 bases in between. The CDR3 spans 14 residues. The V gene's germline CDR1 is WNHNN and CDR2 SYGVQD (reference sequence).

This clonotype was observed at least ten times. DNA of the CDR3: TGTGCCAGCGGAAGGCGGCCTAACGAGCAGTACTTC. Translation: CASGRRPNEQYF. The chain couples TRBV12-3 or TRBV12-4 to TRBJ2-7; D unclear. The CDR3 is 12 residues long. V dropped 8 bases and J dropped 5 bases, with 13 bases sitting between them.

This clonotype was detected only a few times. The gene calls are TRBV27 and TRBJ1-5, with D unclear. CDR1 is MNHEY and CDR2 is SMNVEV in the germline V gene (reference sequence). The CDR3 totals 14 residues. The V gene lost 2 bases and the J gene lost 6 bases, with 11 bases spanning the gap. The CDR3 DNA reads as TGTGCCAGCAGTTTAGGTGGGAATAGTCAGCCCCAGCATTTT. The encoded protein is CASSLGGNSQPQHF.

This clonotype was counted at least ten times. V gene TRBV2 combines with J gene TRBJ2-7; D ambiguous. V was clipped by 3 bases and J by 4 bases, with 1 base between them. The CDR3 runs to 10 residues. The germline V gene has CDR1 SNHLY and CDR2 FYNNEI. The CDR3 protein is CASSEYEQYF. The CDR3 DNA reads as TGTGCCAGCAGTGAGTACGAGCAGTACTTC.

This clonotype was seen at least ten times. The J gene is TRBJ2-2, the V gene TRBV7-2; possible D gene TRBD2, 6 bases. This CDR3 comprises 13 residues. V lost 5 bases, J lost 6 bases, and 10 bases lay in between. Germline CDR1 reads SGHTA; CDR2 reads FQGNSA. This chain's CDR3 is CASSLTSSGELFF. The CDR3 DNA is TGTGCCAGCAGCCTAACTAGCTCCGGGGAGCTGTTTTTT.

This clonotype was counted between two and nine times. The V and J genes are TRBV4-1 and TRBJ2-1, with a possible D match to TRBD2 (6 bases). V lost 1 base and J 6 bases, leaving 13 bases between the germline ends. CDR3 length: 15 residues. Per the germline V gene, CDR1 is MGHRA and CDR2 is YSYEKL. The CDR3 DNA sequence: TGCGCCAGCAGCCAAGGACTAGGAGGCAGCAATGAGCAGTTCTTC. Protein product: CASSQGLGGSNEQFF.

This clonotype was recorded at least ten times. This chain connects TRBV20-1 to TRBJ1-5, with TRBD1 identical over 7 bases. Per germline, CDR1 DFQATT and CDR2 SNEGSKA (reference sequence). Trimming at V came to 3 bases and at J to 3 bases, leaving 5 bases not matched to a gene. The CDR3 is 14 amino acids. CDR3 region: CSARQGDNNQPQHF. DNA for the CDR3: TGCAGTGCTAGGCAGGGGGACAACAATCAGCCCCAGCATTTT.

This clonotype was seen only a few times. The chain couples TRBV6-1 to TRBJ2-7, with TRBD1 matching 9 bases. The CDR3 has 14 amino acids. The V segment lost 6 bases and the J segment 2 bases; nucleotides outside the gene matches: 5. Germline lookup yields CDR1 MNHNS and CDR2 SASEGT. CDR3 sequence (DNA): TGTGCCAGCAGAGATGACAGGGGGACCTACGAGCAGTACTTC. It translates to CASRDDRGTYEQYF.